This entry concerns a single T cell receptor (beta chain). Method: immunoSEQ multiplex PCR; TCRdb's copy keeps in-frame clones and lacks some. The sample holds 450,000 to 700,000 clones, less than 97% seen once. Naive-designated CD8 cells lacked CD45RO, were positively enriched for CCR7, and omitted terminally differentiated effector memory CD45RA+ cells. The entry originates in a study of shared clonotypes between healthy human individuals. This CDR3 comprises 11 residues. The germline gives CDR1 SQVTM, CDR2 ANQGSEA. Trimming removed 6 bases at V and 8 bases at J, with 13 bases between. The chain links TRBV29-1 to TRBJ1-2, with D maybe TRBD1 (6 bases). The sample was naive CD8+ T cells sorted from blood. This TCR was sampled from a woman in her twenties or thirties in good health. DNA for the CDR3: TGCAGCGTGATTACAGGGCAAGGCTACACCTTC. It specifies CSVITGQGYTF.